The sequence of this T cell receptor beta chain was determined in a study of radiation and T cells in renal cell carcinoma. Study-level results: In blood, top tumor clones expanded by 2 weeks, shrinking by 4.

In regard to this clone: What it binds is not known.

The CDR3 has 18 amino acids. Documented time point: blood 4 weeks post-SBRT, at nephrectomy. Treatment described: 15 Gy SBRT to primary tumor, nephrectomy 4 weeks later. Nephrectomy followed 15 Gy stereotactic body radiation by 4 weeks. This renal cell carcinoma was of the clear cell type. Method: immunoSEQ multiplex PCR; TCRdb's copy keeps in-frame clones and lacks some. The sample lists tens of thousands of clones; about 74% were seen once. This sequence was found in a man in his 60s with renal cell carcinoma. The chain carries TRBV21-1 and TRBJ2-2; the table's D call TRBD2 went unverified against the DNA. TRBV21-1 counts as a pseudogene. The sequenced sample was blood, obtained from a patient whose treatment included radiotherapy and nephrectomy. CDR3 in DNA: TGTGCCAGCAGCAAGGCAGCTAGCGGGATAACGGGCACCGGGGAGCTGTTTTTT. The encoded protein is CASSKAASGITGTGELFF.